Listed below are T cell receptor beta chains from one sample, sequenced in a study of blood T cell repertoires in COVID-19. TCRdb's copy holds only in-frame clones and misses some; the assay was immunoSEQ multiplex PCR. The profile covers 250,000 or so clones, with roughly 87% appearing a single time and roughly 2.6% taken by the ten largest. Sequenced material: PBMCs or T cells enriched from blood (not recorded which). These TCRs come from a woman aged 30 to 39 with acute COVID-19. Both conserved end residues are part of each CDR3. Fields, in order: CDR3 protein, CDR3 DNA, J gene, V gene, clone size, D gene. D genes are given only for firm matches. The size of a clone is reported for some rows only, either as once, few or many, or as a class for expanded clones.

CASSGAGAADTQYF | TGTGCCAGCAGCGGGGCGGGGGCGGCGGATACGCAGTATTTT | TRBJ2-3 | TRBV9 | once | .
CAISEGTGGQPQHF | TGTGCCATCAGTGAGGGGACCGGAGGGCAGCCCCAGCATTTT | TRBJ1-5 | TRBV10-3 | . | .
CASRTGTNTGELFF | TGTGCCAGCAGAACAGGAACTAACACCGGGGAGCTGTTTTTT | TRBJ2-2 | TRBV6-4 | . | .
CASSFRDRPNYGYTF | TGTGCCAGCAGTTTCCGGGACAGGCCTAACTATGGCTACACCTTC | TRBJ1-2 | TRBV6-5 | few | TRBD1
CATRQGSSYEQYF | TGTGCCACCAGACAGGGATCCTCCTACGAGCAGTACTTC | TRBJ2-7 | TRBV15 | . | .
CASSRTYESYNEQFF | TGTGCCAGCAGCCGTACCTACGAATCCTACAATGAGCAGTTCTTC | TRBJ2-1 | TRBV6-5 | . | .
CASSLTGGPSYEQYF | TGCGCCAGCAGCTTAACAGGGGGCCCCTCCTACGAGCAGTACTTC | TRBJ2-7 | TRBV5-1 | . | TRBD1
CAWRDHPGVYGYTF | TGTGCCTGGAGGGATCACCCGGGGGTCTATGGCTACACCTTC | TRBJ1-2 | TRBV30 | . | .
CASTSTARRNGYTF | TGTGCCAGCACCTCTACTGCCCGGCGGAATGGCTACACCTTC | TRBJ1-2 | TRBV7-2 | . | .
CASSFLPGQDTGELFF | TGCGCCAGCAGCTTCCTCCCGGGACAGGACACCGGGGAGCTGTTTTTT | TRBJ2-2 | TRBV5-1 | . | TRBD1
CASSPIGTGAYGYTF | TGTGCCAGCAGCCCCATCGGGACAGGGGCTTATGGCTACACCTTC | TRBJ1-2 | TRBV9 | few | TRBD1
CASTNTRGSDTQYF | TGTGCCAGCACCAACACCAGGGGTTCAGATACGCAGTATTTT | TRBJ2-3 | TRBV11-2 | . | .
CASSLNFLGTGGGGYTF | TGTGCCAGCAGCTTAAATTTTCTCGGGACAGGGGGCGGAGGCTACACCTTC | TRBJ1-2 | TRBV7-2 | few | TRBD1
CASSEALLLAGGNTEAFF | TGTGCCAGCAGTGAAGCGCTTCTTCTGGCAGGGGGAAACACTGAAGCTTTCTTT | TRBJ1-1 | TRBV2 | . | TRBD1
CASSPGQGVGNTIYF | TGTGCCAGCAGTCCGGGACAGGGTGTGGGAAACACCATATATTTT | TRBJ1-3 | TRBV2 | . | TRBD1
CASSLAGGPVGELFF | TGTGCCAGCAGCCTAGCGGGGGGGCCAGTCGGGGAGCTGTTTTTT | TRBJ2-2 | TRBV13 | . | TRBD2
CASSLMGGDGSYGYTF | TGTGCCAGCAGCCTTATGGGAGGGGACGGAAGCTATGGCTACACCTTC | TRBJ1-2 | TRBV7-2 | . | .
CAISGGRDPGEKLFF | TGTGCCATCAGCGGGGGGAGAGACCCAGGCGAAAAACTGTTTTTT | TRBJ1-4 | TRBV10-3 | . | .
CASSDPAQQGTTYGYTF | TGTGCCAGCAGTGACCCCGCTCAACAGGGCACTACCTATGGCTACACCTTC | TRBJ1-2 | TRBV6-1 | . | .
CASSTYRGTEAFF | TGTGCCAGCAGTACCTACAGGGGCACTGAAGCTTTCTTT | TRBJ1-1 | TRBV6-5 | . | TRBD1
CASSPLRTGGGEKLFF | TGTGCCAGCAGCCCCCTCCGGACGGGAGGGGGTGAAAAACTGTTTTTT | TRBJ1-4 | TRBV7-9 | . | .
CASSFGDLEQFF | TGTGCCAGCAGCTTCGGAGACCTAGAGCAGTTCTTC | TRBJ2-1 | TRBV11-3 | . | .
CASRSRGLYGYTF | TGTGCCAGCCGGAGTCGGGGACTCTATGGCTACACCTTC | TRBJ1-2 | TRBV6-5 | . | .
CASSFGGAGEQYF | TGCGCCAGCAGCTTTGGGGGGGCGGGAGAGCAGTACTTC | TRBJ2-7 | TRBV5-1 | . | .
CASSNEQGETEAFF | TGTGCCAGCTCTAACGAGCAGGGGGAAACTGAAGCTTTCTTT | TRBJ1-1 | TRBV18 | . | TRBD1
CAISESRGGAGTEAFF | TGTGCCATCAGTGAGTCGAGGGGGGGCGCGGGAACTGAAGCTTTCTTT | TRBJ1-1 | TRBV10-3 | . | .
CASSQDRDRPNQPQHF | TGCGCCAGCAGCCAAGATCGGGACAGGCCCAATCAGCCCCAGCATTTT | TRBJ1-5 | TRBV4-1 | . | TRBD1
CASSLNQQGSEKLFF | TGTGCCAGCAGCCTTAATCAACAGGGGAGTGAAAAACTGTTTTTT | TRBJ1-4 | TRBV7-9 | . | TRBD1
CASSQGRDQPQHF | TGCGCCAGCAGCCAAGGACGGGATCAGCCCCAGCATTTT | TRBJ1-5 | TRBV4-3 | . | .
CASSLEPQETQYF | TGTGCCAGCAGTTTGGAGCCTCAAGAGACCCAGTACTTC | TRBJ2-5 | TRBV12-3/TRBV12-4 | . | .